The source of this T cell receptor beta chain is a study of CD8 T cells in Susac syndrome. Study as a whole: Patients with Susac syndrome had blood drawn and were at that point therapy-naive, on corticosteroids, or on intravenous immunoglobulin alone.

Random hexamers served to reverse transcribe roughly 0.5 to 1 ug RNA. MiXCR, run by TCRdb on the immunoSEQ multiplex PCR reads, gives a single entry per CDR3 protein. The sample contains about 140,000 distinct CDR3 sequences, more than 90% of which appear only once. V dropped 5 bases and J dropped 0 bases, with 11 bases sitting between them. The CDR3 is made up of 14 amino acids. The germline CDR1 and CDR2 sequences are SNHLY and FYNNEI. This receptor was identified in a human donor with Susac syndrome. This chain uses TRBV2 with TRBJ2-7; weak D call: TRBD1 (5 bases). Sequencing was carried out using CD4+ T cells from PBMCs. The chain's CDR3 is CASSSDSYSYEQYF. CDR3 DNA sequence: TGTGCCAGCAGTTCCGACAGCTACTCCTACGAGCAGTACTTC.